The 27 T cell receptor beta chains given below trace back to one sample, sequenced in a study of HIV-infected patients and healthy controls. One entry per CDR3 protein, called by TCRdb with MiXCR from the 5' RACE reads. The sample contains almost 65,000 distinct CDR3 sequences, 15% to 20% of which appear only once. Source material: CD4+ T cells from blood. The receptors were gathered from a human donor in good health.

The V gene is TRBV6-1, the J gene TRBJ2-1; the D is unclear. Per germline, CDR1 MNHNS and CDR2 SASEGT. Trimming took off 3 bases at V and 8 bases at J, with 14 bases between the two ends. The CDR3 contains 14 residues. This CDR3 is CASSDEFNRDEQFF. Written as DNA, the CDR3 is TGTGCCAGCAGTGACGAGTTTAACCGCGATGAGCAGTTCTTC.

This clonotype occurred many times. This sequence joins TRBV30 and TRBJ2-7; the D gene is possibly TRBD1 (5 bases). Germline V gene sequence: CDR1 GTSNPN, CDR2 SVGIG (reference sequence). Trimming cost V 2 bases and J 4 bases, with 9 bases left between them. CDR3 length equals 12 residues. The CDR3 region is CAWSQTGYEQYF. In nucleotides, the CDR3 is TGTGCCTGGAGTCAAACAGGTTACGAGCAGTACTTC.

The chain joins TRBV27 to TRBJ2-7; 9 nucleotides agree with TRBD2. The length of the CDR3 is 14 residues. The junction had 9 bases not matched to a gene; V was cut back by 6 bases and J by 6 bases. Germline CDR1 is MNHEY and CDR2 is SMNVEV (reference sequence). The CDR3 loop reads CASSRVAGAIEQYF. The CDR3 region has the DNA TGTGCCAGCAGCCGCGTAGCGGGAGCCATCGAGCAGTACTTC.

This clonotype was counted a few times. The chain uses TRBV4-3 and TRBJ1-5; TRBD1 matches 7 bases. This CDR3 region has 15 residues. J was trimmed by 3 bases and V by 4 bases; bases with no gene match: 6. Germline V lookup: CDR1 LGHNA, CDR2 YSLEER. The CDR3 bases are TGCGCCAGCAGCCGCGGGACAGACTACAATCAGCCCCAGCATTTT. Its translation is CASSRGTDYNQPQHF.

J is TRBJ2-1 and V is TRBV29-1; TRBD1 might be the D (5 bases). The CDR3 consists of 18 residues. Trimming stripped 7 bases from V and 0 bases from J, with 25 bases between. Germline values: CDR1 SQVTM, CDR2 ANQGSEA. CDR3 DNA sequence: TGCAGCGCCCGTTTACGAATAGGGGATGATTCCTCCTACAATGAGCAGTTCTTC. Encoded protein: CSARLRIGDDSSYNEQFF.

The V gene is TRBV2, the J gene TRBJ1-2; unclear D gene. The CDR3 is 12 amino acids. The V gene's germline CDR1 is SNHLY and CDR2 FYNNEI. The ends were cut back, 5 bases at V and 8 bases at J, with 12 bases in the middle. The CDR3 nucleotides are TGTGCCAGCAGTATAACCAACCAGGGCTACACCTTC. Translating gives CASSITNQGYTF.

This rearrangement joins TRBV6-5 to TRBJ2-5; 14 bases are shared with TRBD2. Germline lookup yields CDR1 MNHEY and CDR2 SVGAGI. This CDR3 contains 16 residues. V gave up 4 bases and J gave up 5 bases; unmatched junction bases: 6. The CDR3 sequence is CASSSGTSGSRETQYF. DNA for the CDR3: TGTGCCAGCAGTTCTGGGACTAGCGGGAGTCGGGAGACCCAGTACTTC.

This clonotype was counted at least ten times. The chain links TRBV7-8 to TRBJ1-2; possible D gene TRBD1, 5 bases. Trimming took 3 bases from V and 2 from J, leaving 16 bases between them. In germline, CDR1 is SGHVS, CDR2 FQNEAQ. This CDR3 is 16 amino acids long. For the CDR3, the DNA is TGTGCCAGCAGCTTCCCGGCGGTGGGGACCAACTATGGCTACACCTTC. The encoded protein is CASSFPAVGTNYGYTF.

This clonotype was seen ten or more times. The chain recombines TRBV29-1 with TRBJ1-1; 7 positions agree with TRBD1. Germline V gene data show CDR1 as SQVTM and CDR2 as ANQGSEA. After removal of 4 bases from V and 2 bases from J, the junction contained 4 bases not matched to a gene. The CDR3 contains 13 residues. The CDR3 spells CSVVRGRNTEAFF. For the CDR3, the DNA is TGCAGCGTTGTGAGGGGGCGAAACACTGAAGCTTTCTTT.

This clonotype was observed at least ten times. V is TRBV2 and J is TRBJ2-1, with 7 bases aligning to TRBD2. The J segment lost 3 bases and the V segment lost 7 bases, leaving 3 bases of the junction unmatched. This CDR3 has 13 residues. Germline V gene sequence: CDR1 SNHLY, CDR2 FYNNEI. The CDR3, as DNA: TGTGCCAGCATGAGCGGGAACTACAATGAGCAGTTCTTC. Translated: CASMSGNYNEQFF.

A note on this clonotype: An end of the junction does not agree with germline; a read error may underlie this. V and J are TRBV12-3 or TRBV12-4 and TRBJ2-1; 8 bases align to TRBD1. The CDR3 has 16 residues. The chain's CDR3 is CASCLLNPLTGGEQFF. The CDR3 DNA is TGTGCCAGCTGTTTGCTTAACCCGCTTACAGGGGGGGAGCAGTTCTTC.

In its sample, this clonotype was seen a few times. This chain links TRBV20-1 with TRBJ2-3, with 9 bases that match TRBD1. In germline, CDR1 is DFQATT, CDR2 SNEGSKA (reference sequence). V lost 0 bases to trimming and J lost 0 bases; unmatched junction nucleotides: 10. The CDR3 runs 18 residues. Here the CDR3 DNA reads TGCAGTGCTAGAGAAGTCCCGGGACAGGGTTCTAGCACAGATACGCAGTATTTT. This sequence encodes CSAREVPGQGSSTDTQYF.

There are many counts of this clonotype. V is TRBV11-3 and J is TRBJ1-1, with 10 positions matching TRBD1. The CDR3 has 14 amino acids. The trim removed 5 bases at V and 7 bases at J, leaving 7 bases unmatched. From germline, CDR1 is SGHNT and CDR2 YENEEA. For the CDR3, the DNA is TGTGCCAGCAGCCCAGACAGGGGGCGCGGTGAAGCTTTCTTT. Translation gives CASSPDRGRGEAFF. Drawing the rest from reference TRBV11-3 and TRBJ1-1, the complete variable domain is EAGVVQSPRYKIIEKKQPVAFWCNPISGHNTLYWYLQNLGQGPELLIRYENEEAVDDSQLPKDRFSAERLKGVDSTLKIQPAELGDSAVYLCASSPDRGRGEAFFGQGTRLTVV.

This clonotype came up a few times. The V gene is TRBV24-1, the J gene TRBJ2-2; 9 nucleotides match TRBD1. The CDR3 contains 17 residues. The J segment lost 6 bases and the V segment lost 0 bases, leaving 7 bases of the junction unmatched. Germline V CDR1 and CDR2: KGHDR, SFDVKD. The CDR3 is CATSDLPGTGYSGELFF. The CDR3 DNA reads TGTGCCACCAGTGATTTGCCCGGGACAGGGTATTCCGGGGAGCTGTTTTTT.

This clonotype was seen once. The CDR3: CASSLGQGLYGYTF. The CDR3, as DNA: TGCGCCAGCAGCTTGGGGCAAGGGCTCTATGGCTACACCTTC. The genes are TRBV5-1 and TRBJ1-2; D is ambiguous. The CDR3 contains 14 residues. The V gene's germline CDR1 is SGHRS and CDR2 YFSETQ. Trimming pared 0 bases from V and 4 bases from J, leaving 10 bases between.

This clonotype was counted ten times or more. V is TRBV6-2 or TRBV6-3 and J is TRBJ1-2, with TRBD1 as a possible D gene (6 bases). The CDR3 extends over 13 amino acids. Trimming took 6 bases from V and 2 from J, leaving 10 bases between them. Per germline, CDR1 MNHEY and CDR2 SVGEGT. The CDR3 region has the DNA TGTGCCAGCAGAAGGACAGTGAACTATGGCTACACCTTC. This encodes CASRRTVNYGYTF.

This clonotype appeared many times. The chain is built from TRBV6-5 and TRBJ1-6; no clear D. Germline V gene lookup returns CDR1 MNHEY and CDR2 SVGAGI. The CDR3 totals 18 residues. The V end lost 2 bases, the J end lost 7 bases, and 21 bases lay between the germline ends. DNA of the CDR3: TGTGCCAGCAGTTACACCCAATCTCGGGGAAACTCAAATTCACCCCTCCACTTT. Translation: CASSYTQSRGNSNSPLHF.

This clonotype was observed a few times. This chain uses TRBV6-1 with TRBJ2-1; 8 bases map to TRBD2. The V segment lost 2 bases and the J segment 4 bases; nucleotides outside the gene matches: 7. The CDR3 extends over 16 amino acids. Germline CDR1 reads MNHNS; CDR2 reads SASEGT. CDR3: CASSESSGRNYNEQFF. The CDR3 DNA reads as TGTGCCAGCAGTGAATCGAGCGGGAGAAATTACAATGAGCAGTTCTTC.

There are many counts of this clonotype. The rearrangement uses TRBV12-3 or TRBV12-4 and TRBJ1-2; a possible D gene is TRBD1 (6 bases). Trimming removed 4 bases at V and 8 bases at J, with 14 bases between. There are 13 residues in the CDR3. For the CDR3, the DNA is TGTGCCAGCAGTTCCCGGACAGATGGGGGCTACACCTTC. Amino acid sequence: CASSSRTDGGYTF.

The genes are TRBV18 and TRBJ1-1; 12 bases match TRBD1. Trimming removed 1 base from V and 8 bases from J; junction bases left unmatched: 8. This CDR3 has 16 amino acids. In germline, CDR1 is KGHSH, CDR2 LQKENI. In DNA, the CDR3 is TGTGCCAGCTCACCACGGACCCCAGGGACAGGGGGCGAAGCTTTCTTT. This codes for CASSPRTPGTGGEAFF.

This clonotype was picked up a small number of times. The chain couples TRBV12-3 or TRBV12-4 to TRBJ1-5; D is unclear. There are 15 residues in the CDR3. Between the trimmed V and J ends, which lost 2 bases and 0 bases, there was a span of 8 bases. DNA of the CDR3: TGTGCCAGCAGTTTATCAGGATTTAGCAATCAGCCCCAGCATTTT. It specifies CASSLSGFSNQPQHF.

The V and J genes are TRBV12-3 or TRBV12-4 and TRBJ2-5; weak D call: TRBD2 (7 bases). The CDR3 is 14 amino acids. Trimming took 2 bases from V and 5 from J, leaving 12 bases between them. CDR3 region: CASSLQGRAETQYF. The DNA for the CDR3 is TGTGCCAGCAGTTTACAGGGGAGGGCTGAGACCCAGTACTTC.

In its sample, this clonotype was seen a few times. The chain is built from TRBV7-2 and TRBJ2-2; D call uncertain. Germline CDR1 reads SGHTA; CDR2 reads FQGNSA. The CDR3 is 17 residues long. V was clipped by 5 bases and J by 0 bases, with 16 bases between them. The CDR3 region is CASSLGVRVPNTGELFF. The CDR3 DNA reads as TGTGCCAGCAGCCTAGGTGTTAGGGTGCCGAACACCGGGGAGCTGTTTTTT.

This chain connects TRBV3-1 to TRBJ1-2, with D maybe TRBD1 (5 bases). Germline loops: CDR1 LGHDT, CDR2 YNNKEL (reference sequence). V lost 0 bases, J lost 4 bases, and 9 bases lay in between. The CDR3 runs to 14 residues. This CDR3 is CASSQETTVYGYTF. DNA for the CDR3: TGTGCCAGCAGCCAAGAAACGACAGTCTATGGCTACACCTTC.

This clonotype was counted many times. The J gene is TRBJ2-3, the V gene TRBV12-3 or TRBV12-4; D unclear. V lost 3 bases to trimming and J lost 0 bases, with 7 bases between them. The CDR3 totals 14 residues. This CDR3 reads CASSFGSSTDTQYF. In DNA form, the CDR3 reads TGTGCCAGCAGTTTCGGGTCTAGCACAGATACGCAGTATTTT.

This clonotype was observed many times. The chain is built from TRBV5-6 and TRBJ2-1; no clear D. Trimming took off 3 bases at V and 8 bases at J, with 9 bases between the two ends. Germline V lookup: CDR1 SGHDT, CDR2 YYEEEE. The CDR3 extends over 12 amino acids. The CDR3 DNA follows: TGTGCCAGCAGCTCCTATATCCATGAGCAGTTCTTC. Amino acid sequence: CASSSYIHEQFF.

The chain has TRBV7-2 and TRBJ1-1; D may be TRBD1 (5 bases). This CDR3 region has 15 residues. Trimming took 5 bases from V and 4 from J, leaving 17 bases between them. Germline V gene lookup returns CDR1 SGHTA and CDR2 FQGNSA. The CDR3 DNA reads as TGTGCCAGCAGCCTGCAGGGTACCCTCGGCACTGAAGCTTTCTTT. Translation: CASSLQGTLGTEAFF.